The rows below give T cell receptor beta chains drawn from one sample of a study of shared clonotypes between healthy human individuals. TCRdb keeps only in-frame clones here, not all; method: immunoSEQ multiplex PCR. This table holds about 660,000 clones, under 80% found once. Input material: memory CD4+ T cells sorted from blood. Receptors were obtained from a woman aged 25 to 45 in good health. Each CDR3 is given with its conserved first and last residue. The order of the fields is J gene, D gene, clone size, V gene, CDR3 protein, CDR3 DNA. A D gene is named only where the DNA matches it firmly. The size entry is marked missing in some rows and otherwise reads once, few, many or a size class.

>TRBJ2-1|TRBD2|-|TRBV30
CAWAGTSGKNSYNEQFF
TGTGCCTGGGCCGGGACTAGCGGGAAAAACTCCTACAATGAGCAGTTCTTC
>TRBJ1-5|-|few|TRBV28
CASSFSGLAESNQPQHF
TGTGCCAGCAGTTTTTCGGGGCTGGCGGAGAGCAATCAGCCCCAGCATTTT
>TRBJ1-1|-|-|TRBV19
CASSILKGPVNTEAFF
TGTGCCAGTAGTATACTGAAGGGACCGGTGAACACTGAAGCTTTCTTT
>TRBJ2-1|TRBD1|few|TRBV4-1
CASSQAGTGADNEQFF
TGTGCCAGCAGCCAGGCGGGGACAGGGGCTGACAATGAGCAGTTCTTC
>TRBJ1-2|-|once|TRBV30
CAWRSVLGTNYGYTF
TGTGCCTGGAGGAGCGTTTTGGGGACTAACTATGGCTACACCTTC
>TRBJ2-3|-|-|TRBV11-1
CASGRREHRTDTQYF
TGTGCCAGCGGTCGGCGTGAACACCGCACAGATACGCAGTATTTT
>TRBJ2-5|-|-|TRBV5-1
CASSLQGYETQYF
TGCGCCAGCAGCTTGCAAGGATACGAGACCCAGTACTTC
>TRBJ2-7|-|-|TRBV28
CASSLGQGSSEQYF
TGTGCCAGCAGTTTGGGGCAGGGGTCCAGCGAGCAGTACTTC
>TRBJ1-2|-|-|TRBV6-5
CASSYSALLSNYGYTF
TGTGCCAGCAGTTACTCGGCGCTTCTATCTAACTATGGCTACACCTTC
>TRBJ2-7|-|-|TRBV4-2
CASSLGGLAATAYF
TGTGCCAGCAGCTTGGGGGGCCTAGCGGCCACCGCGTACTTC
>TRBJ2-7|-|-|TRBV21-1
CASSRLTGTSGRGYEQYF
TGTGCCAGCAGCAGACTGACCGGGACTAGCGGGAGGGGCTACGAGCAGTACTTC
>TRBJ2-7|TRBD1|many|TRBV5-1
CASSWGGTGAYEQYF
TGCGCCAGCAGTTGGGGAGGGACAGGGGCCTACGAGCAGTACTTC
>TRBJ1-3|-|-|TRBV28
CASSDSGGNTIYF
TGTGCCAGCAGCGACAGTGGTGGAAACACCATATATTTT
>TRBJ2-5|-|-|TRBV11-2
CASSLESGLVQYF
TGTGCCAGCAGCTTAGAGTCAGGGCTCGTGCAGTACTTC
>TRBJ2-7|-|-|TRBV5-1
CASSAVSSYEQYF
TGCGCCAGCAGCGCAGTGAGCTCCTACGAGCAGTACTTC
>TRBJ1-2|TRBD1|-|TRBV5-1
CASSPTGTGYYGYTF
TGCGCCAGCAGCCCCACCGGGACAGGGTACTATGGCTACACCTTC
>TRBJ2-5|-|-|TRBV2
CASRRDMGETQYF
TGTGCCAGCAGGCGGGACATGGGGGAGACCCAGTACTTC
>TRBJ1-2|-|once|TRBV27
CASSPVPQTGGYTF
TGTGCCAGCAGCCCCGTGCCGCAAACGGGTGGCTACACCTTC
>TRBJ2-7|-|-|TRBV4-1
CASSQGGDPEAHEQYF
TGCGCCAGCAGCCAAGGGGGGGACCCGGAGGCGCACGAGCAGTACTTC
>TRBJ2-7|-|-|TRBV4-1
CASSPSGGLHEQYF
TGCGCCAGCAGCCCCTCTGGGGGGCTCCACGAGCAGTACTTC
>TRBJ2-1|TRBD2|-|TRBV6-5
CASSLAGSYLNEQFF
TGTGCCAGCAGCCTAGCGGGATCTTATCTCAATGAGCAGTTCTTC
>TRBJ2-2|-|-|TRBV28
CASRKRAGQPNTGELFF
TGTGCCAGCAGGAAAAGGGCCGGACAGCCGAACACCGGGGAGCTGTTTTTT
>TRBJ2-3|-|many|TRBV21-1
CASSKLQRPPSTDTQYF
TGTGCCAGCAGCAAACTTCAGCGGCCCCCTAGCACAGATACGCAGTATTTT
>TRBJ1-4|-|-|TRBV7-2
CASSSTQTAEKLFF
TGTGCCAGCAGCTCGACCCAGACGGCCGAAAAACTGTTTTTT
>TRBJ2-3|-|-|TRBV4-2
CASSQDWAGDTQYF
TGTGCCAGCAGCCAAGACTGGGCCGGGGATACGCAGTATTTT
>TRBJ2-7|TRBD1|-|TRBV11-2
CASSALRGQGAYEQYF
TGTGCCAGCAGCGCACTTAGGGGACAGGGGGCCTACGAGCAGTACTTC
>TRBJ2-5|TRBD2|once|TRBV7-7
CASSLSGEGETQYF
TGTGCCAGCAGCTTATCCGGGGAGGGAGAGACCCAGTACTTC
>TRBJ2-3|TRBD1|-|TRBV7-8
CASSSRRGRLGTDTQYF
TGTGCCAGCAGCTCACGCAGGGGGCGATTGGGCACAGATACGCAGTATTTT
>TRBJ2-3|-|-|TRBV11-3
CASSPQTSTDTQYF
TGTGCCAGCAGCCCTCAGACTAGCACAGATACGCAGTATTTT
>TRBJ1-5|TRBD1|-|TRBV14
CASSQETGRQPQHF
TGTGCCAGCAGCCAAGAGACAGGGCGGCAGCCCCAGCATTTT
>TRBJ2-1|-|-|TRBV7-6
CASSSGPLPANEQFF
TGTGCCAGCAGCTCAGGGCCGCTCCCCGCCAATGAGCAGTTCTTC
>TRBJ1-5|TRBD1|-|TRBV19
CASSIGRGTASNQPQHF
TGTGCCAGTAGTATAGGAAGAGGGACAGCTAGCAATCAGCCCCAGCATTTT
>TRBJ2-1|-|-|TRBV19
CASTPAIRGKGEQFF
TGTGCCAGTACCCCGGCGATCAGGGGAAAAGGTGAGCAGTTCTTC
>TRBJ2-3|TRBD1|-|TRBV29-1
CSVERDSGITDTQYF
TGCAGCGTTGAGAGGGACAGTGGGATCACAGATACGCAGTATTTT
>TRBJ1-1|-|-|TRBV10-3
CAIHGTSSTEAFF
TGTGCCATCCATGGGACATCAAGCACTGAAGCTTTCTTT
>TRBJ2-1|TRBD2|-|TRBV5-1
CASSSSGGYNEQFF
TGCGCCAGCAGCTCGAGCGGGGGCTACAATGAGCAGTTCTTC
>TRBJ2-2|TRBD2|-|TRBV6-8
CASSCPGLAEKTGELFF
TGTGCCAGCAGCTGTCCGGGACTAGCGGAGAAAACCGGGGAGCTGTTTTTT
>TRBJ1-4|-|-|TRBV5-4
CASSPSWGEEKLFF
TGTGCCAGCAGCCCTAGCTGGGGGGAGGAAAAACTGTTTTTT
>TRBJ2-3|-|-|TRBV6-1
CASMYGLADTQYF
TGTGCCAGCATGTACGGGCTGGCAGATACGCAGTATTTT
>TRBJ2-1|TRBD2|few|TRBV4-2
CASGGGEGYNEQFF
TGTGCCTCCGGCGGGGGGGAAGGGTACAATGAGCAGTTCTTC
>TRBJ2-1|TRBD1|-|TRBV7-6
CASSVASGTGKDEQFF
TGTGCCAGCAGCGTCGCCTCCGGGACAGGGAAGGATGAGCAGTTCTTC
>TRBJ1-1|TRBD1|-|TRBV5-1
CASSSRQGVRTEAFF
TGCGCCAGCAGCTCAAGACAGGGGGTTAGGACTGAAGCTTTCTTT
>TRBJ1-2|TRBD1|once|TRBV7-9
CASSLEDRGRSYTF
TGTGCCAGCAGCTTAGAGGACAGGGGAAGGAGCTACACCTTC
>TRBJ2-1|-|few|TRBV29-1
CSVLPRRDGYNEQFF
TGCAGCGTTCTACCCCGCCGGGACGGCTACAATGAGCAGTTCTTC
>TRBJ1-1|-|-|TRBV10-3
CAISVDSANTEAFF
TGTGCCATCAGTGTGGACAGTGCGAACACTGAAGCTTTCTTT
>TRBJ1-1|-|-|TRBV10-3
CAARRDQNTEAFF
TGTGCCGCCCGTAGGGATCAGAACACTGAAGCTTTCTTT